This TCR beta chain was obtained from a study of Tregs in tolerant kidney transplant recipients. Profiling relied on immunoSEQ multiplex PCR, and the TCRdb table lists in-frame clones only, not all of them. The sample holds 200,000 to 300,000 clones, approximately 84% seen once. Regarding the study as a whole: Validation in larger populations is needed because few patients were studied.

For this clone: The antigen is undetermined.

The CDR3 is 13 amino acids. CDR1 is SGHRS, CDR2 YFSETQ, per germline. Trimming took off 2 bases at V and 8 bases at J, with 13 bases between the two ends. Unstimulated Tregs (CD4+CD25+CD127-) and CD4+CD25- non-Tregs were sorted from PBMCs. What was sequenced was CD4+ T cells from blood. This chain connects TRBV5-1 to TRBJ1-2; D is undetermined. The sequence derives from a human donor in good health. The CDR3 nucleotides read TGCGCCAGCAGCTTAGGCAGCCCTGGGGGCTACACCTTC. This encodes CASSLGSPGGYTF.